The rows below give T cell receptor beta chains drawn from one sample of a study of human T cells and chemical hapten exposure. TCRdb reanalysed the RACE reads using MiXCR and keeps one entry per CDR3 protein. The sample holds about 380,000 distinct CDR3 sequences, 4.8% seen once. The material sequenced was whole blood, taken in connection with sensitization to the hapten diphenylcyclopropenone (DPC). These receptors were taken from a woman aged 45-65 years with alopecia areata. Some clones in this sample may be carry-over from other donors' samples. CDR3s include the opening cysteine and the closing phenylalanine or tryptophan. Fields, in order: clone size, V gene, J gene, CDR3 protein. Not all rows give a size; the values are once, few, many and, for expanded clones, a class.

abundance: many
v_gene: TRBV6-5
j_gene: TRBJ2-1
CDR3aa: CASSYSGASYNEQFF

abundance: -
v_gene: TRBV13
j_gene: TRBJ1-2
CDR3aa: CASSLGRAGYFNGYTF

abundance: -
v_gene: TRBV5-6
j_gene: TRBJ1-1
CDR3aa: CASSFRKGSFGTEAFF

abundance: -
v_gene: TRBV11-2
j_gene: TRBJ2-1
CDR3aa: CASSLGLINEQFF

abundance: -
v_gene: TRBV9
j_gene: TRBJ2-1
CDR3aa: CASSALPGWRAGDIGNEQFF

abundance: many
v_gene: TRBV15
j_gene: TRBJ2-1
CDR3aa: CATSRNTDYNEQFF

abundance: many
v_gene: TRBV7-9
j_gene: TRBJ2-7
CDR3aa: CASSPGTMEWEQYF

abundance: few
v_gene: TRBV28
j_gene: TRBJ1-3
CDR3aa: CASTPSGPTGNTIYF

abundance: -
v_gene: TRBV14
j_gene: TRBJ2-3
CDR3aa: CASSSPGRKADTQYF

abundance: many
v_gene: TRBV2
j_gene: TRBJ1-2
CDR3aa: CASSAGGNYGYTF

abundance: many
v_gene: TRBV2
j_gene: TRBJ2-3
CDR3aa: CASSEALSVTDTQYF

abundance: many
v_gene: TRBV9
j_gene: TRBJ1-1
CDR3aa: CASGDPRDTEAFF

abundance: many
v_gene: TRBV7-6
j_gene: TRBJ2-3
CDR3aa: CASSHKGVGTDTQYF

abundance: -
v_gene: TRBV12-3/TRBV12-4
j_gene: TRBJ2-3
CDR3aa: CASSPRLVPDTQYF

abundance: many
v_gene: TRBV7-3
j_gene: TRBJ1-1
CDR3aa: CASSLRSDTEAFF

abundance: -
v_gene: TRBV12-3/TRBV12-4
j_gene: TRBJ2-1
CDR3aa: CASSLRGAGWQFF

abundance: -
v_gene: TRBV28
j_gene: TRBJ2-7
CDR3aa: CASSFLPGLLYEQYF

abundance: few
v_gene: TRBV7-9
j_gene: TRBJ2-1
CDR3aa: CASSPGGPGGDEQFF

abundance: -
v_gene: TRBV5-1
j_gene: TRBJ2-2
CDR3aa: CASSAAGVDGELFF

abundance: many
v_gene: TRBV28
j_gene: TRBJ2-7
CDR3aa: CASKEGSYEQYF

abundance: once
v_gene: TRBV12-3/TRBV12-4
j_gene: TRBJ2-3
CDR3aa: CASSPAGGLGDTQYF

abundance: medium-sized
v_gene: TRBV25-1
j_gene: TRBJ2-3
CDR3aa: CASSDESQSDTQYF

abundance: -
v_gene: TRBV2
j_gene: TRBJ1-6
CDR3aa: CAGTGTGVNSPLHF

abundance: few
v_gene: TRBV7-9
j_gene: TRBJ2-3
CDR3aa: CASSLVGGEEDTQYF

abundance: many
v_gene: TRBV5-6
j_gene: TRBJ2-7
CDR3aa: CASSFPETYPYEQYF

abundance: few
v_gene: TRBV29-1
j_gene: TRBJ1-1
CDR3aa: CSVGVGWGTEAFF

abundance: -
v_gene: TRBV7-2
j_gene: TRBJ1-3
CDR3aa: CASSLVGTAGNTIYF

abundance: -
v_gene: TRBV7-2
j_gene: TRBJ2-1
CDR3aa: CASSFSGSRNNEQFF

abundance: many
v_gene: TRBV12-3/TRBV12-4
j_gene: TRBJ1-1
CDR3aa: CASSGGEVKAFF

abundance: many
v_gene: TRBV3-1
j_gene: TRBJ2-5
CDR3aa: CASSQGTAPSETQYF

abundance: many
v_gene: TRBV28
j_gene: TRBJ1-2
CDR3aa: CASSSTGRLKDGYTF

abundance: few
v_gene: TRBV7-9
j_gene: TRBJ2-6
CDR3aa: CASSFHNSGANVLTF

abundance: few
v_gene: TRBV9
j_gene: TRBJ2-1
CDR3aa: CASSVEGSGYNEQFF

abundance: -
v_gene: TRBV5-1
j_gene: TRBJ2-3
CDR3aa: CASSPGASPQYF

abundance: -
v_gene: TRBV10-2
j_gene: TRBJ2-1
CDR3aa: CASTGARSQNSYNEQFF

abundance: -
v_gene: TRBV6-5
j_gene: TRBJ1-2
CDR3aa: CASSYSQGGGGYTF

abundance: many
v_gene: TRBV20-1
j_gene: TRBJ2-3
CDR3aa: CSANSGERTDTQYF

abundance: many
v_gene: TRBV29-1
j_gene: TRBJ1-4
CDR3aa: CSVADRGREKLFF

abundance: many
v_gene: TRBV12-3/TRBV12-4
j_gene: TRBJ1-5
CDR3aa: CASSFGGNQPQHF

abundance: many
v_gene: TRBV30
j_gene: TRBJ1-2
CDR3aa: CAWSYGTGNYGYTF

abundance: many
v_gene: TRBV3-1
j_gene: TRBJ1-2
CDR3aa: CASSQGGSAFYGYTF